What follows are 29 T cell receptor beta chains derived from one specimen sequenced in a study of immune heterogeneity within non-small cell lung tumors. The template consisted of bulk tumor genomic DNA, with about 0.65 ug used per sample. Each primary tumor yielded several biopsies, collected far apart from one another at surgery. Those enrolled were patients newly diagnosed with untreated non-small cell lung cancer and undergoing curative surgery. In a multiplex PCR, 32 V and 13 J primers amplified TCR beta CDR3. A single record per CDR3 protein comes from TCRdb applying MiXCR to the multiplex PCR reads. The data hold around 3,500 distinct CDR3 sequences, with under 35% observed a single time. What was sequenced was lung tumor tissue. The origin of the receptors is a man aged 55 to 70 with non-small cell lung cancer.

This clonotype was recorded a few times. This chain links TRBV2 with TRBJ2-5; possibly TRBD1 for D (6 bases). Trimming took off 1 base at V and 5 bases at J, with 11 bases between the two ends. The length of the CDR3 is 14 residues. Germline CDR1 SNHLY, CDR2 FYNNEI. The CDR3 loop is CASSEGTGMETQYF. The CDR3 nucleotides are TGTGCCAGCAGTGAAGGTACAGGGATGGAGACCCAGTACTTC.

The chain is built from TRBV12-5 and TRBJ2-5; tentatively, D is TRBD1 (6 bases). CDR1 is LGHNT and CDR2 is FRNRAP in the germline V gene. V lost 2 bases to trimming and J lost 4 bases, with 23 bases between them. The CDR3 contains 18 residues. CDR3 bases: TGTGCTAGTGGTTTGCCATTCTGCAGGGGATCATCGCGAGAGACCCAGTACTTC. This encodes CASGLPFCRGSSRETQYF. The full variable domain, its missing parts supplied by reference TRBV12-5 and TRBJ2-5, is DARVTQTPRHKVTEMGQEVTMRCQPILGHNTVFWYRQTMMQGLELLAYFRNRAPLDDSGMPKDRFSAEMPDATLATLKIQPSEPRDSAVYFCASGLPFCRGSSRETQYFGPGTRLLVL.

By sample fraction, this clonotype is medium-sized. This sequence joins TRBV20-1 and TRBJ2-7; tentative D call: TRBD2 (5 bases). Germline V lookup: CDR1 DFQATT, CDR2 SNEGSKA (reference sequence). V lost 6 bases and J 7 bases, leaving 19 bases between the germline ends. CDR3 length: 13 residues. The CDR3 region has the DNA TGCAGTGCCAAGAGGACTTTCCTGGGGGAGCAGTACTTC. Encoded protein: CSAKRTFLGEQYF.

By proportion, this clonotype is medium-sized. The J gene is TRBJ1-2, the V gene TRBV2, with D unclear. Germline CDR1 and CDR2: SNHLY and FYNNEI. The CDR3 is 12 residues long. V shed 6 bases and J shed 1 base, with 6 bases lying between them. The CDR3 loop reads CASSRHNYGYTF. The CDR3 DNA sequence: TGTGCCAGCAGCCGACATAACTATGGCTACACCTTC.

By sample fraction, this clonotype is medium-sized. This chain links TRBV27 with TRBJ2-7; a weak D match, TRBD1 (6 bases). The CDR3 loop spans 15 amino acids. The germline gives CDR1 MNHEY, CDR2 SMNVEV (reference sequence). Trimming removed 2 bases at V and 4 bases at J, with 15 bases between. The CDR3 sequence is CASSLATGGSYEQYF. CDR3 DNA sequence: TGTGCCAGCAGTTTAGCGACAGGAGGATCTTACGAGCAGTACTTC.

Notes on this clonotype: Given a much more abundant clone one base away, this may be a read error. The rearrangement links TRBV20-1 to TRBJ2-4; 11 bases align to TRBD2. V gave up 6 bases and J gave up 7 bases; unmatched junction bases: 14. The CDR3 is 16 residues long. Per germline, CDR1 DFQATT and CDR2 SNEGSKA (reference sequence). CDR3 nucleotide sequence: TGCAGTGCCGTGAGTAGCGGGGGGGAGGAATTCAACATTCAGTACTTC. It translates to CSAVSSGGEEFNIQYF.

On this clonotype: Given a much more abundant clone one base away, this may be a read error. The conserved closing phenylalanine or tryptophan is absent in this CDR3, likely reflecting a read error. The rearrangement joins TRBV6-9 to TRBJ2-7; D may correspond to TRBD1 or TRBD2 (5 bases each). The CDR3 has 13 amino acids. Germline-derived CDR1 and CDR2 are MNHGY and SVAAGI. With 2 bases removed from V and 5 bases from J, the gap between germline ends came to 10 bases. The CDR3 here is CASSYQGVDEQYL. The DNA of the CDR3 is TGTGCCAGCAGTTATCAGGGAGTCGACGAGCAGTACTTA.

This clonotype was observed once. A read error is possible here, since a much larger clone lies one base away. The CDR3: CASSPTRGREMRYF. The CDR3 DNA reads as TGTGCCAGCAGCCCCACAAGGGGGAGGGAGATGCGGTATTTT. The chain is built from TRBV4-2 and TRBJ2-3, with D possibly matching TRBD2 (7 bases). The CDR3 extends over 14 amino acids. Germline CDR1 and CDR2: LGHNA and YNFKEQ. The ends were cut back, 4 bases at V and 14 bases at J, with 22 bases in the middle.

The V gene is TRBV11-2, the J gene TRBJ2-3; 9 bases map to TRBD1. Germline loops: CDR1 SGHAT, CDR2 FQNNGV. V was clipped by 0 bases and J by 2 bases; unmatched bases: 3. The CDR3 has 16 residues. The CDR3 reads CASSLEWTGVTDTQYF. In DNA form, the CDR3 reads TGTGCCAGCAGCTTAGAGTGGACAGGGGTCACAGATACGCAGTATTTT.

This clonotype has just a few counts. This chain links TRBV30 with TRBJ1-1, with D uncertain. Per the germline V gene, CDR1 is GTSNPN and CDR2 is SVGIG (reference sequence). V lost 3 bases and J 4 bases, leaving 12 bases between the germline ends. The CDR3 has 13 residues. The CDR3 here is CAWSIGGVTEAFF. CDR3 nucleotide sequence: TGTGCCTGGAGCATCGGCGGGGTCACTGAAGCTTTCTTT.

By share, this clonotype counts as medium-sized (0.01 to 0.1%). This chain connects TRBV6-1 to TRBJ2-7; 7 bases match TRBD1. J lost 6 bases, V lost 8 bases, and 16 bases had no gene match. Germline lookup yields CDR1 MNHNS and CDR2 SASEGT. CDR3 length: 15 amino acids. CDR3 sequence reads: CASLSGGAKGAEQYF. DNA of the CDR3: TGTGCCAGCCTTTCCGGTGGGGCCAAGGGGGCCGAGCAGTACTTC.

This clonotype has only a few counts. The J gene is TRBJ1-5, the V gene TRBV12-3 or TRBV12-4; 9 bases are a match to TRBD1. The CDR3 contains 15 residues. The V segment lost 5 bases and the J segment 6 bases; nucleotides outside the gene matches: 8. The DNA for the CDR3 is TGTGCCAGCAGTCCCACAGGGGGCGCGAGTCAGCCCCAGCATTTT. Encoded protein: CASSPTGGASQPQHF.

The chain uses TRBV15 and TRBJ2-3; no reliable D call. Between the trimmed V and J ends, which lost 0 bases and 3 bases, there was a span of 10 bases. The germline gives CDR1 LNHNV, CDR2 YYDKDF (reference sequence). This CDR3 contains 15 residues. In DNA form, the CDR3 reads TGTGCCACCAGCAGAGATGGCCTACCGACAGATACGCAGTATTTT. Amino acids: CATSRDGLPTDTQYF.

A single count supports this clonotype. The junction and the germline gene differ at one end; a read error may be behind it. The chain uses TRBV24-1 and TRBJ2-7, with TRBD1 identical over 8 bases. Germline-derived CDR1 and CDR2 are KGHDR and SFDVKD. CDR3 length: 13 amino acids. DNA of the CDR3: TGTGCCATCAGTGCCGGGACAGGTTACGAGCAGTACTTC. Its translation: CAISAGTGYEQYF.

The chain links TRBV28 to TRBJ2-3; 14 positions agree with TRBD2. This CDR3 is 18 amino acids long. The germline V gene has CDR1 MDHEN and CDR2 SYDVKM. V lost 6 bases and J lost 0; bases outside the gene matches: 8. The CDR3 nucleotides read TGTGCCAGCAGACTACCCGGGACTAGCGGGAGAAGCACAGATACGCAGTATTTT. Its protein product is CASRLPGTSGRSTDTQYF.

V usage is TRBV9 and J usage is TRBJ1-3, with 7 bases matching TRBD1. This CDR3 region has 18 residues. The germline V gene encodes CDR1 SGDLS and CDR2 YYNGEE. J lost 4 bases, V lost 4 bases, and 17 bases had no gene match. This CDR3 is CASSPHSRAGDRGNTIYF. CDR3 coding DNA: TGTGCCAGCAGCCCCCATTCAAGAGCCGGGGACAGAGGAAACACCATATATTTT.

This clonotype is medium-sized in the sample. The chain uses TRBV20-1 and TRBJ2-1; D is uncertain. Trimming cost V 1 base and J 2 bases, with 6 bases left between them. In germline, CDR1 is DFQATT, CDR2 SNEGSKA (reference sequence). The CDR3 is 13 amino acids. As DNA, the CDR3 is TGCAGTGCTAGAGTCGCGGCCTACAATGAGCAGTTCTTC. This translates into CSARVAAYNEQFF.

In its sample, this clonotype is medium-sized. The gene calls are TRBV12-3 or TRBV12-4 and TRBJ2-1; a possible D gene is TRBD2 (5 bases). This CDR3 is built from 14 residues. Trimming shortened V by 9 bases and J by 0 bases, and 12 bases separated the two germline ends. The CDR3 bases are TGTGCCAGTACCCGGACTTACTCCTACAATGAGCAGTTCTTC. Residues: CASTRTYSYNEQFF.

The rearrangement joins TRBV6-2 or TRBV6-3 to TRBJ2-7; D could derive from TRBD1 or TRBD2 (6 bases each). Per the germline V gene, CDR1 is MNHEY and CDR2 is SVGEGT. Between the trimmed V and J ends, which lost 11 bases and 6 bases, there was a span of 35 bases. CDR3 length equals 18 residues. The CDR3 DNA reads TGTGCCTGTTCCCCAACGCTCACTCCGGGGGAACTACAGGGCGAGCAGTACTTC. Encoded protein: CACSPTLTPGELQGEQYF.

Remarks on this clonotype: A much larger clone is a single base away; this may be a read error. The V gene is TRBV27, the J gene TRBJ1-5; tentatively, D is TRBD1 (6 bases). This CDR3 region has 15 residues. In germline, CDR1 is MNHEY, CDR2 SMNVEV (reference sequence). CDR3 sequence: CASRIQGGNNQHQHF. The CDR3 DNA is TGTGCCAGCCGGATACAGGGCGGGAACAATCAGCACCAGCATTTT.

This clonotype was seen a single time. The J gene is TRBJ1-5, the V gene TRBV5-6, with 7 bases identical to TRBD1. This CDR3 region has 15 residues. Germline-derived CDR1 and CDR2 are SGHDT and YYEEEE. V shed 2 bases and J 6 bases; nucleotides not matched to a gene: 8. In nucleotides, the CDR3 is TGTGCCAGCAGCTTAAGACAGGGCCGCGGTCAGCCCCAGCATTTT. Protein product: CASSLRQGRGQPQHF.

To note about this clonotype: This may come from a read error, since a much larger clone is one base off. V and J are TRBV28 and TRBJ1-4; D is uncertain. CDR1 is MDHEN and CDR2 is SYDVKM in the germline V gene. The CDR3 length is 16 residues. This chain's CDR3 is CASSPSWGATNERLFF. In DNA, the CDR3 is TGTGCCAGCAGCCCCTCGTGGGGAGCAACTAATGAAAGACTGTTTTTT.

Comment on this clonotype: A much more abundant neighbour one base away suggests this may be a read error. This CDR3 is CATSRGPVGNEQFF. Written as DNA, the CDR3 is TGTGCCACCAGCAGAGGTCCAGTAGGCAATGAGCAGTTCTTC. The rearrangement links TRBV15 to TRBJ2-1; D is undetermined. The CDR3 sequence is 14 residues long. CDR1 and CDR2 (germline): LNHNV, YYDKDF (reference sequence). V was trimmed by 1 base and J by 6 bases, leaving 10 bases between them.

A word on this clonotype: A read error is possible here, since a much larger clone lies one base away. The chain carries TRBV6-1 and TRBJ1-2, with D maybe TRBD1 (6 bases). This CDR3 is built from 12 residues. In germline, CDR1 is MNHNS, CDR2 SASEGT. The CDR3 loop is CASSHRVYVYTF. Written as DNA, the CDR3 is TGTGCCAGCAGTCACAGGGTGTATGTCTACACCTTC.

The table lists this clonotype with a few counts. The chain joins TRBV28 to TRBJ2-1; no definite D call. Trimming left V 6 bases short and J 5 bases short, with 17 bases between. The CDR3 length is 15 residues. Germline V gene lookup returns CDR1 MDHEN and CDR2 SYDVKM. The DNA for the CDR3 is TGTGCCAGCAGCCCCCCCCTGTACTTTGACAATGAGCAGTTCTTC. Amino acid sequence: CASSPPLYFDNEQFF.

The rearrangement joins TRBV3-1 to TRBJ2-5, with 8 bases matching TRBD2. After removal of 6 bases from V and 5 bases from J, the junction contained 8 bases not matched to a gene. CDR3 length: 14 residues. The germline V gene encodes CDR1 LGHDT and CDR2 YNNKEL (reference sequence). CDR3 sequence (DNA): TGTGCCAGCAGAACAAGCGGGAGTGCGGAGACCCAGTACTTC. It yields the protein CASRTSGSAETQYF.

This clonotype was seen a few times. One junction end does not reproduce the germline sequence, and a read error may be involved. The chain uses TRBV28 and TRBJ1-1; 9 bases are shared with TRBD1. The CDR3 runs 15 residues. Germline V lookup: CDR1 MDHEN, CDR2 SYDVKM. CDR3 sequence: CASSLARTGVNEALF. Here the CDR3 DNA reads TGTGCCAGCAGTTTAGCTCGGACAGGGGTTAATGAAGCTCTCTTT.

This clonotype has more than one count but fewer than ten. The CDR3 here is CASSPQGLAGWGSYNEQFF. The CDR3 coding sequence is TGCGCCAGCAGCCCCCAGGGACTAGCGGGATGGGGATCCTACAATGAGCAGTTCTTC. V usage is TRBV4-1 and J usage is TRBJ2-1, with 13 bases lining up with TRBD2. The germline V gene encodes CDR1 MGHRA and CDR2 YSYEKL. V lost 4 bases and J lost 1; bases outside the gene matches: 10. The CDR3 extends over 19 amino acids.

The rearrangement uses TRBV10-1 and TRBJ2-3; D remains unclear. The V and J ends lost 9 bases and 4 bases respectively, with 11 bases between them. This CDR3 spans 12 amino acids. Germline CDR1 is WNHNN and CDR2 is SYGVQD (reference sequence). The CDR3 reads CASSSESDTQYF. For the CDR3, the DNA is TGCGCCAGTTCCTCCGAGTCAGATACGCAGTATTTT.